The 14 T cell receptor beta chains in this list originate from one sample, sequenced in a study of cytomegalovirus exposure and HLA in healthy donors. Amplification used 60 Vbeta primers and 13 Jbeta primers. Generated by immunoSEQ multiplex PCR, the TCRdb table keeps only in-frame clones and is missing some. The repertoire holds approximately 240,000 clones, with 70% to 85% as singletons. Input material: PBMCs. The receptors here all came from a woman aged 40 to 50 in good health and CMV-seronegative.

Details on this clone: At one boundary the junction diverges from the germline segment, which might be a read error. The rearrangement joins TRBV7-9 to TRBJ1-2; D remains unclear. There are 12 residues in the CDR3. Germline CDR1 and CDR2: SEHNR and FQNEAQ (reference sequence). In DNA, the CDR3 is TGTTCCAGCAGCCTCGAGGAGGAGGGCTACACCTTC. Its protein product is CSSSLEEEGYTF.

The chain carries TRBV9 and TRBJ1-2, with D unresolved. The germline gives CDR1 SGDLS, CDR2 YYNGEE. Trimming pared 6 bases from V and 2 bases from J, leaving 5 bases between. The CDR3 consists of 11 residues. The CDR3 sequence: CASNSNYGYTF. DNA for the CDR3: TGTGCCAGCAACTCGAACTATGGCTACACCTTC.

In its sample, this clone was seen a few times. The rearrangement joins TRBV5-6 to TRBJ1-6; D unclear. Trimming left V 4 bases short and J 14 bases short, with 13 bases between. This CDR3 has 12 residues. CDR1 and CDR2 (germline): SGHDT, YYEEEE. The CDR3 coding sequence is TGTGCCAGCAGCCCTACGCCCGGGGCCCTCCACTTT. Translating it yields CASSPTPGALHF. The full variable domain, in which reference TRBV5-6 and TRBJ1-6 provide the parts outside the CDR3, is DAGVTQSPTHLIKTRGQQVTLRCSPKSGHDTVSWYQQALGQGPQFIFQYYEEEERQRGNFPDRFSGHQFPNYSSELNVNALLLGDSALYLCASSPTPGALHFGNGTRLTVT.

V usage is TRBV5-1 and J usage is TRBJ2-3; a possible D gene is TRBD2 (5 bases). Germline values: CDR1 SGHRS, CDR2 YFSETQ. The CDR3 length is 18 residues. V lost 2 bases and J 2 bases, leaving 21 bases between the germline ends. The CDR3 nucleotides are TGCGCCAGCAGCTTAGGCGGGTTTAACGGTCCGCACACAGATACGCAGTATTTT. Protein sequence: CASSLGGFNGPHTDTQYF.

V is TRBV7-8 and J is TRBJ2-1, with a tentative D call TRBD2 (5 bases). The CDR3 sequence is 14 residues long. Trimming removed 0 bases from V and 6 bases from J, with 9 bases in between. Germline CDR1 reads SGHVS; CDR2 reads FQNEAQ. The CDR3 region has the DNA TGTGCCAGCAGCTTAGCGCTAGCCCCCAATGAGCAGTTCTTC. Translated: CASSLALAPNEQFF.

The chain carries TRBV29-1 and TRBJ2-1, with TRBD2 matching over 14 bases. The junction had 2 bases not matched to a gene; V was cut back by 3 bases and J by 1 base. The CDR3 sequence is 16 residues long. Germline V gives CDR1 SQVTM, CDR2 ANQGSEA. The CDR3 DNA reads TGCAGCGTTGAGACTAGCGGGGGGGCTTCCTACAATGAGCAGTTCTTC. Translation: CSVETSGGASYNEQFF.

The rearrangement uses TRBV5-4 and TRBJ2-3; maybe TRBD2 (6 bases). Germline loops: CDR1 SGHNT, CDR2 YYREEE (reference sequence). Between the trimmed V and J ends, which lost 3 bases and 5 bases, there was a span of 13 bases. The CDR3 loop spans 14 amino acids. Written as DNA, the CDR3 is TGTGCCAGCAGCTCTCTAGCGTCTAAAGATACGCAGTATTTT. Encoded protein: CASSSLASKDTQYF.

V usage is TRBV5-6 and J usage is TRBJ1-6, with D possibly matching TRBD1 (6 bases). The V end lost 3 bases, the J end lost 5 bases, and 15 bases lay between the germline ends. Germline V gives CDR1 SGHDT, CDR2 YYEEEE. This CDR3 is built from 16 residues. CDR3 region: CASSSRTASHNSPLHF. Here the CDR3 DNA reads TGTGCCAGCAGCTCTAGGACAGCTTCACATAATTCACCCCTCCACTTT. Supplemented by reference TRBV5-6 and TRBJ1-6, the full variable domain reads DAGVTQSPTHLIKTRGQQVTLRCSPKSGHDTVSWYQQALGQGPQFIFQYYEEEERQRGNFPDRFSGHQFPNYSSELNVNALLLGDSALYLCASSSRTASHNSPLHFGNGTRLTVT.

The V call is TRBV19, the J call TRBJ2-7, with 13 bases matching TRBD2. Trimming at V came to 5 bases and at J to 3 bases, leaving 13 bases not matched to a gene. Germline CDR1 LNHDA, CDR2 SQIVND (reference sequence). This CDR3 has 18 residues. CDR3 DNA sequence: TGTGCCAGTAGTCAATACCCCGGAGGGACTAGCGGGGTCTACGAGCAGTACTTC. It translates to CASSQYPGGTSGVYEQYF.

J is TRBJ2-7 and V is TRBV5-1; D is perhaps TRBD1 (5 bases). Germline-derived CDR1 and CDR2 are SGHRS and YFSETQ. Trimming removed 1 base at V and 4 bases at J, with 6 bases between. This CDR3 spans 12 amino acids. Written as DNA, the CDR3 is TGCGCCAGCAGCTTGAGGGGTTACGAGCAGTACTTC. Amino acid sequence: CASSLRGYEQYF.

The rearrangement links TRBV7-2 to TRBJ2-1; 9 bases are a match to TRBD1. Germline CDR1 and CDR2: SGHTA and FQGNSA. There are 16 residues in the CDR3. V gave up 5 bases and J gave up 7 bases; unmatched junction bases: 12. CDR3 amino acids: CASSPATGTGKNEQFF. In nucleotides, the CDR3 is TGTGCCAGCAGCCCCGCCACCGGGACAGGGAAAAATGAGCAGTTCTTC.

The rearrangement uses TRBV12-5 and TRBJ2-3, with D tentatively TRBD2 (7 bases). This CDR3 is 14 amino acids long. Per germline, CDR1 LGHNT and CDR2 FRNRAP. V lost 3 bases, J lost 3 bases, and 10 bases lay in between. The CDR3 spells CASGFGGATDTQYF. For the CDR3, the DNA is TGTGCTAGTGGTTTTGGGGGGGCAACAGATACGCAGTATTTT.

CDR3 sequence reads: CASSQDWQGEYHGYTF. Written as DNA, the CDR3 is TGCGCCAGCAGCCAAGATTGGCAGGGGGAGTATCATGGCTACACCTTC. V and J are TRBV4-3 and TRBJ1-2; TRBD1 agrees at 7 bases. CDR3 length: 16 amino acids. The germline CDR1 and CDR2 sequences are LGHNA and YSLEER. V gave up 0 bases and J gave up 6 bases; unmatched junction bases: 10.

This clone was detected a few times. The J gene is TRBJ1-5, the V gene TRBV6-1; D ambiguous. The CDR3 contains 14 residues. The V and J ends lost 5 bases and 9 bases respectively, with 17 bases between them. CDR1 is MNHNS, CDR2 SASEGT, per germline. The CDR3 DNA reads TGTGCCAGCAGTTATCTGACGGAGCGGATGCCCCAGCATTTT. Translation gives CASSYLTERMPQHF.